This T cell receptor (beta chain) was retrieved from a study of Graves' ophthalmopathy and Graves' hyperthyroidism. CDR1 and CDR2 (germline): SQVTM, ANQGSEA. J was trimmed by 3 bases and V by 0 bases; bases with no gene match: 8. The CDR3 consists of 16 residues. Calling hyperthyroidism stable required that no ophthalmopathy show up within 18 months of follow-up. Among the exclusions were patients with other autoimmune diseases, uncontrolled infections, pregnancy or lactation. Clinical symptoms, serum thyroxine, TRAb, thyroid ultrasound and orbital computed tomography formed the basis of diagnosis. Amplifying from RNA transcripts, the study obtained TCR beta CDR3 regions. RT-PCR with HTBI primers came first, then second-round multiplex PCR. MiXCR was run by TCRdb on the multiplex PCR reads, yielding one entry per CDR3 protein. Here the sample spans 620,000 or so distinct CDR3 sequences, about 20% being singletons.

This clonotype was recorded many times. This clonotype originated in a woman aged 18-35 years with stable Graves' hyperthyroidism. Some clones in this sample may be carry-over from other donors' samples. The sample was peripheral blood. V usage is TRBV29-1 and J usage is TRBJ2-7; 10 bases map to TRBD1. Written as DNA, the CDR3 is TGCAGCGTTGAAGATGGGGACAGGGGAAGTGGCTACGAGCAGTACTTC. This gives the protein CSVEDGDRGSGYEQYF.